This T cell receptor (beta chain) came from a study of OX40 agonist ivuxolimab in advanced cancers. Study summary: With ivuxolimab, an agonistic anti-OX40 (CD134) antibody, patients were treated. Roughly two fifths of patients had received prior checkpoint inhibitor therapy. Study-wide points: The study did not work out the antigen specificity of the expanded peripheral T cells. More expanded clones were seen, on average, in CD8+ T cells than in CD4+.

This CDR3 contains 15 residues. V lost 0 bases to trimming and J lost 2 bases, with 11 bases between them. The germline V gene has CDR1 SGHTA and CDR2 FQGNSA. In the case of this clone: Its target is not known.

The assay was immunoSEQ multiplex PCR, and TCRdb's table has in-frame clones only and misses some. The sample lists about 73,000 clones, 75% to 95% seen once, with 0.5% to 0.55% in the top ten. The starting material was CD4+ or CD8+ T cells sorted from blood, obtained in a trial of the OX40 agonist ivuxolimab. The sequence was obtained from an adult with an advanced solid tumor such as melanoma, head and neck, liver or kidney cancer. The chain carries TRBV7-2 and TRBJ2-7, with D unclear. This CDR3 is CASSLAVGPTYEQYF. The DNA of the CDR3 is TGTGCCAGCAGCTTAGCAGTCGGGCCCACCTACGAGCAGTACTTC.